This TCR beta chain is drawn from a study of Graves' ophthalmopathy and Graves' hyperthyroidism. CDR1 and CDR2 from the germline V gene are MDHEN and SYDVKM. V lost 5 bases and J lost 4, with 11 bases in between. This CDR3 is built from 13 residues. CDR3 regions of TCR beta were amplified from RNA transcripts. First-round RT-PCR employed HTBI primers, with a second-round multiplex PCR after it. From the multiplex PCR reads, TCRdb called clonotypes with MiXCR, one entry per CDR3 protein. The table has a few hundred thousand distinct CDR3 sequences, just over 15% seen once. A follow-up of 18 months without ophthalmopathy meant that hyperthyroidism was stable. Certain patients, namely those with other autoimmune diseases, uncontrolled infections, pregnancy or lactation, were excluded. The PBMCs originated from around 10 ml of fresh peripheral blood. Study results and limitations: Most expanded thyroid clonotypes above 0.001 frequency also appeared in blood.

In this sample, this clonotype turned up many times. Its antigen is currently unknown. The receptor was isolated from a woman between 18 and 29 years old with stable Graves' hyperthyroidism. The material sequenced was peripheral blood. The V call is TRBV28, the J call TRBJ1-1; D perhaps matches TRBD1 (6 bases). CDR3 nucleotide sequence: TGTGCCAGCAGTCCAGGGGAAGTCACTGAAGCTTTCTTT. Amino acid sequence: CASSPGEVTEAFF.